This TCR beta chain was sequenced during a study of blood T cells in healthy people across ages. For the study at large: Per every two T cells, about one barcoded beta molecule was captured by template switching.

The draw of peripheral blood yielded approximately 11 milliliters from each donor. The germline CDR1 and CDR2 sequences are MNHEY and SVGAGI. This CDR3 comprises 13 residues. Note on this clonotype: Its antigen is unknown. Relative to the germline gene, one junction end is altered; a read error may explain this.

It was with a sample-barcoded 5' primer and a J-beta primer mix that a second PCR of roughly 6 to 12 cycles was run. TCRdb itself ran the 5' RACE reads through MiXCR, one entry per CDR3 protein. Of roughly 830,000 distinct CDR3 sequences listed, approximately 59% were seen once; the top ten hold about a quarter. Regarding the study as a whole: Diversity figures derived from one million T cells were judged to underestimate the true value. There were more naive CD4+ cells and higher diversity in long-lived donors than in aged donors.

The clonotype was recovered from a man aged 25 to 45 in good health. Sequences were obtained from blood. The rearrangement uses TRBV6-5 and TRBJ2-1, with 10 bases identical to TRBD2. Here the CDR3 reads CASSYSTSGSQFF. The CDR3 DNA sequence: TGTGCCAGTAGTTACTCGACTAGCGGGTCTCAGTTCTTC.